This TCR beta chain is from a study of cytomegalovirus exposure and HLA in healthy donors. To note about this clone: The junction does not match germline at one end; this may be a read error.

Each donor's status was that of a healthy bone marrow donor. CDR1 SGHRS and CDR2 YFSETQ come from the germline V gene. The CDR3 length is 13 residues. Both 60 Vbeta primers and 13 Jbeta primers went into the PCR. Using immunoSEQ multiplex PCR, the repertoire was profiled, and TCRdb retains in-frame clones only, with some absent. Counted here are about 110,000 clones, around 73% occurring once; the ten biggest clones make up 7.8%. Input material: PBMCs. The source is a man between 25 and 39 years old in good health and CMV-seronegative. The chain is built from TRBV5-1 and TRBJ2-1; TRBD2 is a possible D gene (5 bases). The CDR3 DNA reads as TGCGCCAGCAGCTCGGGCCGGGAACGAGAGCACTTCTTC. The encoded protein is CASSSGREREHFF.